A single sample is the source of the 5 T cell receptor beta chains below, sequenced in a study of shared clonotypes between healthy human individuals. The data were produced by immunoSEQ multiplex PCR, yet TCRdb's version contains in-frame clones alone and is incomplete. Here the sample spans around 1.5 million clones, 95% to 99% being singletons. The specimen sequenced was naive CD4+ T cells sorted from blood. Subset described: CD45RA+ positively selected. The receptors come from a man younger than 45 in good health.

This chain links TRBV5-1 with TRBJ2-7; D not resolved. Germline V CDR1 and CDR2: SGHRS, YFSETQ. V lost 0 bases to trimming and J lost 3 bases, with 4 bases between them. This CDR3 has 12 residues. CDR3 residues: CASSLENYEQYF. The CDR3 region has the DNA TGCGCCAGCAGCTTGGAAAACTACGAGCAGTACTTC.

The CDR3 bases are TGTGCCAGCAGGCAGAAAGGGACAGACTCCTACGAGCAGTACTTC. It specifies CASRQKGTDSYEQYF. The chain recombines TRBV6-6 with TRBJ2-7; 7 nucleotides line up with TRBD1. This CDR3 is 15 amino acids long. J gave up 0 bases and V 6 bases, and 8 bases lay outside the gene matches. Germline CDR1 reads MNHNY; CDR2 reads SVGAGI (reference sequence).

V gene TRBV7-2 combines with J gene TRBJ2-7; D is uncertain. CDR1 SGHTA and CDR2 FQGNSA come from the germline V gene. CDR3 length equals 14 residues. Trimming pared 1 base from V and 2 bases from J, leaving 9 bases between. CDR3 DNA: TGTGCCAGCAGCTTAGAAGGGAACACCTACGAGCAGTACTTC. Protein product: CASSLEGNTYEQYF. The full variable domain, completed using reference TRBV7-2 and TRBJ2-7, is GAGVSQSPSNKVTEKGKDVELRCDPISGHTALYWYRQSLGQGLEFLIYFQGNSAPDKSGLPSDRFSAERTGGSVSTLTIQRTQQEDSAVYLCASSLEGNTYEQYFGPGTRLTVT.

The CDR3 DNA sequence: TGTGCCAGCAGCCTCGGGCGACCAAGCTCCTACGAGCAGTACTTC. Its translation: CASSLGRPSSYEQYF. The chain uses TRBV6-6 and TRBJ2-7; D is unclear. Germline-derived CDR1 and CDR2 are MNHNY and SVGAGI (reference sequence). This CDR3 spans 15 amino acids. Trimming took off 6 bases at V and 0 bases at J, with 15 bases between the two ends.

This chain joins TRBV9 and TRBJ2-2; no definite D call. Germline V gives CDR1 SGDLS, CDR2 YYNGEE. The ends were cut back, 4 bases at V and 1 base at J, with 11 bases in the middle. This CDR3 comprises 15 residues. The CDR3: CASSSQPMNTGELFF. The CDR3 DNA is TGTGCCAGCAGCTCCCAACCGATGAACACCGGGGAGCTGTTTTTT.